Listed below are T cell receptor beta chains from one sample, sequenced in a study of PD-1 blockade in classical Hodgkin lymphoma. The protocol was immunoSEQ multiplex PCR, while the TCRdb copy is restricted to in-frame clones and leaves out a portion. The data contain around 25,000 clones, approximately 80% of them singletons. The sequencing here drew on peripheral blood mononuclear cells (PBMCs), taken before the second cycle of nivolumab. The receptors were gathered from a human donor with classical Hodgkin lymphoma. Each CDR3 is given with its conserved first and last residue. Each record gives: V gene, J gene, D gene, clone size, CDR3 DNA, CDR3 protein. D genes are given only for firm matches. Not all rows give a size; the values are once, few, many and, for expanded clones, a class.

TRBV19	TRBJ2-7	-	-	TGTGCCAGTAGTATGAATCCAGGGATCCCCTACGAGCAGTACTTC	CASSMNPGIPYEQYF
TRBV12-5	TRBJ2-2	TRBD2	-	TGTGCTAGTGGTTTGGTTTCGAGATTTGGGGGGACTACGAACACCGGGGAGCTGTTTTTT	CASGLVSRFGGTTNTGELFF
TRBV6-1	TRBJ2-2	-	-	TGTGCCAGCAGGACCCGGGGGGCCACCGGGGAGCTGTTTTTT	CASRTRGATGELFF
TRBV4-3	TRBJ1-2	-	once	TGCGCCAGCAGCCAAGATGGTCCAGGGAAGGTCTATGGCTACACCTTC	CASSQDGPGKVYGYTF
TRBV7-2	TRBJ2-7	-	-	TGTGCCAGCAGCTTAGTTGGCGGGGCGCTTTCCTACGAGCAGTACTTC	CASSLVGGALSYEQYF
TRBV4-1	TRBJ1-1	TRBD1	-	TGCGCCAGCAGCCCCAGGGAGACAGGGGGCCATTTGAACACTGAAGCTTTCTTT	CASSPRETGGHLNTEAFF
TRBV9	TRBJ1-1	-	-	TGTGCCAGCAGCGTAGATAATGGTGAAGCTTTCTTT	CASSVDNGEAFF
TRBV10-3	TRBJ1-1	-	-	TGTGCCATCATCGGCGAGTGGTCAACTGAAGCTTTCTTT	CAIIGEWSTEAFF
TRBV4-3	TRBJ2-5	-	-	TGCGCCAGCAGCCAAGATAGGGCCCTTGGAGCGTGGGTGACCCAGTACTTC	CASSQDRALGAWVTQYF
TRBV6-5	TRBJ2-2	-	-	TGTGCCAGCAGTTACTCGACCAGAGAGCTGTTTTTT	CASSYSTRELFF
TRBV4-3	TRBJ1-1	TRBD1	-	TGCGCCAGCAGCCAGGGACAGGTCAACACTGAAGCTTTCTTT	CASSQGQVNTEAFF
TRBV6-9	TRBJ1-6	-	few	TGTGCCATCCTAGCAGCATACCCCAATAATTCACCCCTCCACTTT	CAILAAYPNNSPLHF
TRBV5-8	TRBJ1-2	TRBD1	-	TGTGCCAGCAGCAGGACAGGAGGTGGCTACACCTTC	CASSRTGGGYTF
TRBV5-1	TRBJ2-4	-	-	TGCGCCAGCAGCTGGTCCCTAGGGGACATTCAGTACTTC	CASSWSLGDIQYF
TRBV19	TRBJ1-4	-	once	TGTGCCAGTAACCACCGGGGACATAAGAATGAAAAACTGTTTTTT	CASNHRGHKNEKLFF
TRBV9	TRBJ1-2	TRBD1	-	TGTGCCAGCAGCGGCCGAGACAGGGGTAACTATGGCTACACCTTC	CASSGRDRGNYGYTF